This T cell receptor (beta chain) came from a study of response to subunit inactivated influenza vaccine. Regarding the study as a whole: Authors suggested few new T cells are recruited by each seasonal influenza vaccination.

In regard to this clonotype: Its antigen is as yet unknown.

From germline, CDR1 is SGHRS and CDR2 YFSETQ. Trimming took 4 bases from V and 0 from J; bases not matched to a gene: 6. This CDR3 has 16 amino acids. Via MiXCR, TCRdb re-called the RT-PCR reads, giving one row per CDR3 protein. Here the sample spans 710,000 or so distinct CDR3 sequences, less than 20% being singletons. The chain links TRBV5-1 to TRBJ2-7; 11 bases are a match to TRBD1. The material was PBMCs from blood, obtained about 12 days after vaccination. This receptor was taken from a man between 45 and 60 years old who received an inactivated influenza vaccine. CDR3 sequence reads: CASSRTGTGGSYEQYF. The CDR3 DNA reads TGCGCCAGCAGCCGGACCGGGACAGGGGGCTCCTACGAGCAGTACTTC. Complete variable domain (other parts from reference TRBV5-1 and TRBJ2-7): KAGVTQTPRYLIKTRGQQVTLSCSPISGHRSVSWYQQTPGQGLQFLFEYFSETQRNKGNFPGRFSGRQFSNSRSEMNVSTLELGDSALYLCASSRTGTGGSYEQYFGPGTRLTVT.